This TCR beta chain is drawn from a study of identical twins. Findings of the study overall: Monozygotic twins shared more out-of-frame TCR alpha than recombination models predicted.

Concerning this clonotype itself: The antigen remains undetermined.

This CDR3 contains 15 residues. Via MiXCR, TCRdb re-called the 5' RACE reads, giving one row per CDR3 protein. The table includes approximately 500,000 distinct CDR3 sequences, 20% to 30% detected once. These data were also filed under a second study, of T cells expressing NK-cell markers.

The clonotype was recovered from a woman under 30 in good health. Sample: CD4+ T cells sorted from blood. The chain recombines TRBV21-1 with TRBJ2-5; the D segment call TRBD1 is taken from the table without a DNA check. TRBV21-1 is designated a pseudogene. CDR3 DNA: TGTGCCAGCAGCACGGGACAGGGGGCCGGGGAGACCCAGTACTTC. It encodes CASSTGQGAGETQYF.